A single sample is the source of the 21 T cell receptor beta chains below, sequenced in a study of identical twins. TCRdb ran MiXCR on the 5' RACE reads and lists one entry per CDR3 protein. The table has hundreds of thousands of distinct CDR3 sequences, about 7.1% seen once. The same data also went into a second study, on yellow fever vaccine responses in identical twins.

The specimen sequenced was PBMCs. The origin of the receptors is a woman in her late teens or twenties in good health.

The table lists this clonotype with many counts. This chain links TRBV27 with TRBJ1-1; D not certain. CDR1 is MNHEY, CDR2 SMNVEV, per germline (reference sequence). CDR3 size: 13 residues. The V gene lost 1 base and the J gene lost 3 bases, with 6 bases spanning the gap. In nucleotides, the CDR3 is TGTGCCAGCAGTTTATACCCCCACACTGAAGCTTTCTTT. Protein product: CASSLYPHTEAFF.

The V call is TRBV28, the J call TRBJ2-5; TRBD2 matches at 7 bases. The CDR3 is made up of 12 amino acids. Germline V lookup: CDR1 MDHEN, CDR2 SYDVKM. V lost 8 bases to trimming and J lost 5 bases; unmatched junction nucleotides: 5. For the CDR3, the DNA is TGTGCCAGCGCCGGGGAGGGGGAGACCCAGTACTTC. It encodes CASAGEGETQYF.

This clonotype was counted a few times. This chain connects TRBV2 to TRBJ2-2; D tentatively reads TRBD1 or TRBD2 (5 bases each). The CDR3 is 14 residues long. V was cut by 8 bases and J by 4 bases, with 14 bases left in between. The germline V gene has CDR1 SNHLY and CDR2 FYNNEI. The CDR3 nucleotides are TGTGCCAGCCAGGGAGTGTCGTTCACCGGGGAGCTGTTTTTT. Protein sequence: CASQGVSFTGELFF.

This clonotype was counted ten times or more. The V and J genes are TRBV29-1 and TRBJ1-5; no definite D call. Germline V lookup: CDR1 SQVTM, CDR2 ANQGSEA. Trimming cost V 5 bases and J 1 base, with 18 bases left between them. The length of the CDR3 is 16 residues. This CDR3 is CSVLLVGGGSNQPQHF. CDR3 in DNA: TGCAGCGTTCTCTTGGTGGGAGGCGGCAGCAATCAGCCCCAGCATTTT.

The sample holds many counts of this clonotype. The chain joins TRBV7-8 to TRBJ1-4; 10 bases match TRBD1. V lost 0 bases and J lost 12; bases outside the gene matches: 7. The CDR3 consists of 15 residues. Per the germline V gene, CDR1 is SGHVS and CDR2 is FQNEAQ. In DNA form, the CDR3 reads TGTGCCAGCAGCTTAGCGGGGACAGGGGATGGAGAACTGTTTTTT. Translated: CASSLAGTGDGELFF.

This clonotype appeared a few times. The chain couples TRBV7-9 to TRBJ2-5; tentatively, D is TRBD2 (5 bases). V lost 5 bases and J 5 bases, leaving 12 bases between the germline ends. Germline V lookup: CDR1 SEHNR, CDR2 FQNEAQ (reference sequence). The CDR3 is 13 amino acids. CDR3 coding DNA: TGTGCCAGCAGCCCGGCTAGGAGGGAGACCCAGTACTTC. Protein sequence: CASSPARRETQYF.

In its sample, this clonotype was seen many times. The rearrangement joins TRBV28 to TRBJ2-2, with a tentative D call TRBD1 (6 bases). This CDR3 contains 19 residues. Germline V gives CDR1 MDHEN, CDR2 SYDVKM. V lost 4 bases and J 6 bases, leaving 27 bases between the germline ends. The CDR3 nucleotides read TGTGCCAGCAGTTCACCAGGCGCTTGGGGCAGGGGTCTCGCCGGGGAGCTGTTTTTT. As protein: CASSSPGAWGRGLAGELFF.

This clonotype showed up just a few times. The rearrangement uses TRBV29-1 and TRBJ2-7; the D gene is possibly TRBD2 (5 bases). Trimming pared 7 bases from V and 1 base from J, leaving 14 bases between. There are 13 residues in the CDR3. CDR1 SQVTM and CDR2 ANQGSEA come from the germline V gene. The CDR3 coding sequence is TGCAGCGCCCTTGTGAGCGGTTCCTACGAGCAGTACTTC. Amino acids: CSALVSGSYEQYF.

The sample holds a few counts of this clonotype. The chain combines TRBV12-3 or TRBV12-4 with TRBJ1-2; 7 bases line up with TRBD1. CDR3 length: 14 residues. V was clipped by 8 bases and J by 4 bases; unmatched bases: 10. The CDR3 DNA reads TGTGCCAGCGTTCGAGGGGGCGGATCCTATGGCTACACCTTC. Translating gives CASVRGGGSYGYTF.

This clonotype was seen repeatedly, ten times or more. The chain links TRBV27 to TRBJ2-4; TRBD1 matches 10 bases. With V trimmed by 6 bases and J by 8 bases, 10 bases remained unmatched. Germline CDR1 and CDR2: MNHEY and SMNVEV (reference sequence). This CDR3 has 15 amino acids. The CDR3 bases are TGTGCCAGCAGCCCCGGGACAGGGGACGTGGACATTCAGTACTTC. Its protein is CASSPGTGDVDIQYF.

This clonotype was seen more than once but under ten times. The V and J genes are TRBV3-1 and TRBJ2-7, with TRBD2 identical over 13 bases. Germline V lookup: CDR1 LGHDT, CDR2 YNNKEL (reference sequence). Trimming at V came to 4 bases and at J to 5 bases, leaving 2 bases not matched to a gene. This CDR3 has 14 amino acids. CDR3 DNA: TGTGCCAGCAGCCCGGGACTAGCGGGAAACGAGCAGTACTTC. This codes for CASSPGLAGNEQYF.

This clonotype has just a few counts. V and J are TRBV7-6 and TRBJ2-6; D is uncertain. Trimming removed 5 bases at V and 4 bases at J, with 15 bases between. This CDR3 is 16 amino acids long. Germline loops: CDR1 SGHVS, CDR2 FNYEAQ. CDR3 protein: CASSPARARGANVLTF. CDR3 in DNA: TGTGCCAGCAGCCCAGCGAGAGCAAGGGGGGCCAACGTCCTGACTTTC.

The sample holds a few counts of this clonotype. The V gene is TRBV28, the J gene TRBJ2-1, with 10 positions matching TRBD2. Germline-derived CDR1 and CDR2 are MDHEN and SYDVKM. This CDR3 region has 11 residues. With V trimmed by 5 bases and J by 15 bases, 4 bases remained unmatched. The CDR3 region has the DNA TGTGCCAGCAGTAACCGGACTAGCGGGTTCTTC. This sequence encodes CASSNRTSGFF.

This clonotype was seen more than once but under ten times. The CDR3 DNA sequence: TGTGCCAGCAGGGACAGGCGAAGAGGCTACGAGCAGTACTTC. It translates to CASRDRRRGYEQYF. V gene TRBV27 combines with J gene TRBJ2-7; 7 positions match TRBD1. The CDR3 loop spans 14 amino acids. The junction had 8 bases not matched to a gene; V was cut back by 6 bases and J by 3 bases. CDR1 and CDR2 (germline): MNHEY, SMNVEV (reference sequence).

In its sample, this clonotype was seen a few times. This chain connects TRBV20-1 to TRBJ2-7; 11 nucleotides match TRBD1. This CDR3 contains 14 residues. The junction had 7 bases not matched to a gene; V was cut back by 4 bases and J by 5 bases. CDR1 DFQATT and CDR2 SNEGSKA come from the germline V gene (reference sequence). The CDR3 DNA is TGCAGTGCTATCTGGACAGGGGGCAACGACGAGCAGTACGTC. It specifies CSAIWTGGNDEQYV.

A few counts support this clonotype. This chain uses TRBV5-1 with TRBJ2-2; 13 nucleotides line up with TRBD2. Per the germline V gene, CDR1 is SGHRS and CDR2 is YFSETQ. With V trimmed by 3 bases and J by 2 bases, 10 bases remained unmatched. The CDR3 consists of 19 residues. The CDR3 coding sequence is TGCGCCAGCAGCTCTCACGGGACTAGCGGGAAGACAAACACCGGGGAGCTGTTTTTT. It translates to CASSSHGTSGKTNTGELFF.

This clonotype occurred many times. CDR3 in amino acids: CASSLGELVRGTQYF. Written as DNA, the CDR3 is TGTGCCAGCAGTTTAGGGGAGCTCGTTCGCGGTACGCAGTATTTT. This sequence joins TRBV12-3 or TRBV12-4 and TRBJ2-3; possibly TRBD2 for D (5 bases). There are 15 residues in the CDR3. V lost 1 base and J lost 8, with 16 bases in between.

There are many counts of this clonotype. Because it lacks the conserved phenylalanine or tryptophan at the end, this CDR3 is likely a read error. The DNA is omitted, as the CDR3 cannot be located on it reliably, and the CDR3 follows TCRdb's listing. This chain joins TRBV3-1 and TRBJ1-1; whether TRBD1, the table's D call, matches the DNA was not checked. From its first to its last residue, the CDR3 has 11 amino acids. The germline V gene encodes CDR1 LGHDT and CDR2 YNNKEL (reference sequence). The CDR3 sequence is CASSPCRAGVV.

This clonotype has more than one count but fewer than ten. The chain employs TRBV25-1 and TRBJ2-7; 8 bases line up with TRBD1. The CDR3 runs 17 residues. The germline CDR1 and CDR2 sequences are MGHDK and SYGVNS. J lost 4 bases, V lost 3 bases, and 14 bases had no gene match. CDR3 sequence reads: CASSDTSMAGGNYEQYF. For the CDR3, the DNA is TGTGCCAGCAGTGATACCTCGATGGCAGGGGGCAATTACGAGCAGTACTTC.

CDR3 region: CASTGGPGYNEQFF. The DNA for the CDR3 is TGTGCCAGCACCGGAGGGCCTGGATACAATGAGCAGTTCTTC. The rearrangement joins TRBV2 to TRBJ2-1; D may be TRBD2 (6 bases). Trimming took off 7 bases at V and 4 bases at J, with 14 bases between the two ends. The CDR3 consists of 14 residues. Germline-derived CDR1 and CDR2 are SNHLY and FYNNEI.

The V and J genes are TRBV4-2 and TRBJ2-3; D is possibly TRBD2 (6 bases). Germline V CDR1 and CDR2: LGHNA, YNFKEQ. Trimming cost V 0 bases and J 5 bases, with 21 bases left between them. There are 18 residues in the CDR3. CDR3 coding DNA: TGTGCCAGCAGCCAAGATCGTCACGGGAGCCCCAGGAGAGATACGCAGTATTTT. Protein product: CASSQDRHGSPRRDTQYF.